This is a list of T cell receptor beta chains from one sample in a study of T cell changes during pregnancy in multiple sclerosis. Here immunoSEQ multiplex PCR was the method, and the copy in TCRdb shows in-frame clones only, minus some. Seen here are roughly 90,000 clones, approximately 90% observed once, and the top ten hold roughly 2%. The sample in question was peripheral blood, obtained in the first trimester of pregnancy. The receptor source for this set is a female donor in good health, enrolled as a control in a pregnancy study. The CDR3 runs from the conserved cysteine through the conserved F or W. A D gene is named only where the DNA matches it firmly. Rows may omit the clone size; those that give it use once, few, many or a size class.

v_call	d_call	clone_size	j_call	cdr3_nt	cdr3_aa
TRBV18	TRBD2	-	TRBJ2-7	TGTGCCAGCTCACCTGGACTAGCGGGGGGCTACGAGCAGTACTTC	CASSPGLAGGYEQYF
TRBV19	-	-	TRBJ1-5	TGTGCCAGTAGTATAGCCAGGGCCACTTATCAGCCCCAGCATTTT	CASSIARATYQPQHF
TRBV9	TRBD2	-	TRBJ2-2	TGTGCCAGCAGCGTAGTTCGCGGGGGGAACACCGGGGAGCTGTTTTTT	CASSVVRGGNTGELFF
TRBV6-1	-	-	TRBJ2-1	TGTGCCAGCAGGGGGGGATGGAATGAGCAGTTCTTC	CASRGGWNEQFF
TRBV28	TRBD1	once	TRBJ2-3	TGTGCCAGCAGTTTCCCGACAGGGGGCGGCACAGATACGCAGTATTTT	CASSFPTGGGTDTQYF
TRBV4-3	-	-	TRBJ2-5	TGCGCCAGCAGCCAAGATCCAAGCGTACGAGATATCCAAGAGACCCAGTACTTC	CASSQDPSVRDIQETQYF
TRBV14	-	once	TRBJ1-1	TGTGCCAGCAGCCGGGACTCCCTCTTTACTTTCTTT	CASSRDSLFTFF
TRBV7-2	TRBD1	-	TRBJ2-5	TGTGCCAGCAGCTTATCGGGACAGAAAGAGACCCAGTACTTC	CASSLSGQKETQYF
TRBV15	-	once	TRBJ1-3	TGTGCCACCAGCAGAGAGAAGTCGGCTGGAAACACCATATATTTT	CATSREKSAGNTIYF
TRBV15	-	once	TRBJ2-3	TGTGCCACCAGCGGGGCAGGGTCAGATACGCAGTATTTT	CATSGAGSDTQYF
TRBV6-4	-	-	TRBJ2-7	TGTGCCAGCTCGCGCCGGCCGGCGGGCTCCTACGAGCAGTACTTC	CASSRRPAGSYEQYF
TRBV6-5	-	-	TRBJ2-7	TGTGCCAGCAGTTACTTGACTAGCTACGAGCAGTACTTC	CASSYLTSYEQYF
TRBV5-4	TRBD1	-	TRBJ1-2	TGTGCCAGCAGAGCAGACAGGGACCGAGGCTACACCTTC	CASRADRDRGYTF
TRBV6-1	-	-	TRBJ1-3	TGTGCCAGCAGCGGGGGATCCTTCTCTGGAAACACCATATATTTT	CASSGGSFSGNTIYF
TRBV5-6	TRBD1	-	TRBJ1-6	TGTGCCAGCAGCTTGTACAGGGGGCGAGGCTATAATTCACCCCTCCACTTT	CASSLYRGRGYNSPLHF
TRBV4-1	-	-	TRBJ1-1	TGCGCCAGCAGCCAAGAGGGGGAGGAGGGAGGTGCTTTCTTT	CASSQEGEEGGAFF
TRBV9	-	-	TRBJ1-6	TGTGCCAGCAACACCGGACATCAAAATAATTCACCCCTCCACTTT	CASNTGHQNNSPLHF
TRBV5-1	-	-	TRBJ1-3	TGCGCCAGCAGCTACGGGAGTAATGGAAACACCATATATTTT	CASSYGSNGNTIYF
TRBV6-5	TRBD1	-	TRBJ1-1	TGTGCCAGCAGTTACGGGACAGGGATCGTGGCTTTCTTT	CASSYGTGIVAFF
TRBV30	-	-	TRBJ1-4	TGTGCCTCCAACGAGGCGAGTGGAGAAAAACTGTTTTTT	CASNEASGEKLFF
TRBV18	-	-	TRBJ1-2	TGTGCCAGCTCACCACCGGGGGGGCCGGTGGACTATGGCTACACCTTC	CASSPPGGPVDYGYTF
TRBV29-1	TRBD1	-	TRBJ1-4	TGCAGCGCGACAGGGCGAAATGAAAAACTGTTTTTT	CSATGRNEKLFF
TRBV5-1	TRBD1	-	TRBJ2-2	TGCGCCAGCAGGACCGGGACAGGGTTTTCCGGGGAGCTGTTTTTT	CASRTGTGFSGELFF
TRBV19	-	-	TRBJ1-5	TGTGCCAGTAGTTCCCGAGGTCAGCCCCAGCATTTT	CASSSRGQPQHF
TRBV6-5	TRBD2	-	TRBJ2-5	TGTGCCAGCAGTACCGGGGCTAGCGGGGGGACCCAGTACTTC	CASSTGASGGTQYF
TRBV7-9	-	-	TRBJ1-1	TGTGCCAGCAGCCCCCCCGACGGTGCACTAACTGAAGCTTTCTTT	CASSPPDGALTEAFF
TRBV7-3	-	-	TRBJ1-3	TGTGCCAGCAGCTTAATGGGGGCGGCGGACACCATATATTTT	CASSLMGAADTIYF
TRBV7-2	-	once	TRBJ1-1	TGTGCCAGCAGCTGGCAAGGGACATCCCTAACTGAAGCTTTCTTT	CASSWQGTSLTEAFF
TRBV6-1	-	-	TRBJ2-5	TGTGCCAGCAGTGAATTGGCGGGGACCCAGTACTTC	CASSELAGTQYF
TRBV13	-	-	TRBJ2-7	TGTGCCAGCAGGAGCCTGGGGGGTCCCTACGAGCAGTACTTC	CASRSLGGPYEQYF
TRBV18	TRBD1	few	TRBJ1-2	TGTGCCAGCTCTCCGACAGGGTCGGACTATGGCTACACCTTC	CASSPTGSDYGYTF
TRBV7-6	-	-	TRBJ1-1	TGTGCCAGCAGCCTCGGCAGGGAGGGTGGCACTGAAGCTTTCTTT	CASSLGREGGTEAFF
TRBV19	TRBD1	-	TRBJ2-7	TGTGCCAGTAGTATGGGACAGGGAGTATCCTACGAGCAGTACTTC	CASSMGQGVSYEQYF
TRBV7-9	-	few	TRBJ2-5	TGTGCCAGCAGCTGGGCAGAGACCCAGTACTTC	CASSWAETQYF
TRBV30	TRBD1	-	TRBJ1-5	TGTGCCTGGAGTTCCGGACAGGGAAGGCAGCCCCAGCATTTT	CAWSSGQGRQPQHF
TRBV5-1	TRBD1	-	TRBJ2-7	TGCGCCAGCAGCTTCACTGGACAGGGGCGATCCTACGAGCAGTACTTC	CASSFTGQGRSYEQYF
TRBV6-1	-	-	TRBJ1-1	TGTGCCAGCAGTGTTAACCCTACACTCGGGACTGAAGCTTTCTTT	CASSVNPTLGTEAFF
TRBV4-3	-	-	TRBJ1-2	TGCGCCAGCAGCCGATCAGGGCCCCAGATTTATGGCTACACCTTC	CASSRSGPQIYGYTF
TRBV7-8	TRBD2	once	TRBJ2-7	TGTGCCAGCAGCTTAGAAGCTAGCGGGGGGTCCTACGAGCAGTACTTC	CASSLEASGGSYEQYF
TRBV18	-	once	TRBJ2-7	TGTGCCAGCTCATTAGACCGGGACTCCGAGCAGTACTTC	CASSLDRDSEQYF
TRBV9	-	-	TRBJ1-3	TGTGCCAGCAGCGTATCGCTAGGCTCTGGAAACACCATATATTTT	CASSVSLGSGNTIYF
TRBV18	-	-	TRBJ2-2	TGTGCCAGCTCCGTCGACAGCGCCACCGGGGAGCTGTTTTTT	CASSVDSATGELFF
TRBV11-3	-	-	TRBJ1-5	TGTGCCAGCATCCCGTGGGGCCTCAATCAGCCCCAGCATTTT	CASIPWGLNQPQHF
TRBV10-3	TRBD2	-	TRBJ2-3	TGTGCCATCAGTTATCGGGGGGGGTTAGATACGCAGTATTTT	CAISYRGGLDTQYF
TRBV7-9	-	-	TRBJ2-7	TGTGCCAGCAGCCGAGACGGGGCCTACGAGCAGTACTTC	CASSRDGAYEQYF
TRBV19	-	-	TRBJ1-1	TGTGCCAGTAGTATAGATGGCAAGAACACTGAAGCTTTCTTT	CASSIDGKNTEAFF
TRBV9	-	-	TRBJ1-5	TGTGCCAGCAGCTCAAAAGCCGGGAAGCCCCAGCATTTT	CASSSKAGKPQHF
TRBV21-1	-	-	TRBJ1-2	TGTGCCAGCAGCAAAGGGAAGAACTCGGGTTTGTACGATGGCTACACCTTC	CASSKGKNSGLYDGYTF
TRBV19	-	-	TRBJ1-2	TGTGCCAGTAGTATAGTAACAGAGCATGGCTACACCTTC	CASSIVTEHGYTF
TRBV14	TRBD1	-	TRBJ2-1	TGTGCCAGCAGCCCACGGCTTGCAGGGGGATCCTACAATGAGCAGTTCTTC	CASSPRLAGGSYNEQFF
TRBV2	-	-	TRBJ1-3	TGTGCCAGCAAATCCCAGGGGTTTCTTGGAAACACCATATATTTT	CASKSQGFLGNTIYF
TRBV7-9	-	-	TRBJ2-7	TGTGCCAGCAGCTTAGTCGGGACACAATACGAGCAGTACTTC	CASSLVGTQYEQYF
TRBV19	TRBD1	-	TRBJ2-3	TGTGCCAGTAGTATACCCCGGGACAGGGGTAGAGATACGCAGTATTTT	CASSIPRDRGRDTQYF
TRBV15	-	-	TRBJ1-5	TGTGTCACCAGCAGAGATGACCAGGATTATCAGCCCCAGCATTTT	CVTSRDDQDYQPQHF
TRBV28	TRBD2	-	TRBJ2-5	TGTGCCAGCACCATCATGGGAGGGACGGTGAAGACCCAGTACTTC	CASTIMGGTVKTQYF
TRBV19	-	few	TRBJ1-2	TGTGCCAGTAGGAGGAGAGACTATGGCTACACCTTC	CASRRRDYGYTF
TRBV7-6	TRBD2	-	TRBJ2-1	TGTGCCAGCAGCTTAGTAGGTAGCGGGGTGAATGAGCAGTTCTTC	CASSLVGSGVNEQFF
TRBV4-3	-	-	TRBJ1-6	TGCGCCAGCAGCCAAGATCAGGGGTCCAATTCACCCCTCCACTTT	CASSQDQGSNSPLHF
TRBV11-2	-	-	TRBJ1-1	TGTGCCAGCAGCTTAGTTCTGCTAACTGAAGCTTTCTTT	CASSLVLLTEAFF